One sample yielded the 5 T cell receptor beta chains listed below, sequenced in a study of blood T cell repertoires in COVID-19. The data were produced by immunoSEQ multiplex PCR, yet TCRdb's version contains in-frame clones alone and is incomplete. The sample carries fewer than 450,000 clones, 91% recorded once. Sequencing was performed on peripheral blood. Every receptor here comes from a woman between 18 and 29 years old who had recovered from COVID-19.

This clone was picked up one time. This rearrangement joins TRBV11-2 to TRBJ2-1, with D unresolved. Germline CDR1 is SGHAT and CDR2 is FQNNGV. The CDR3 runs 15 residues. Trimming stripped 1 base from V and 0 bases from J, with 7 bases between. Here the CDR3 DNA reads TGTGCCAGCAGCTTAGTATTCAGCTCCTACAATGAGCAGTTCTTC. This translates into CASSLVFSSYNEQFF. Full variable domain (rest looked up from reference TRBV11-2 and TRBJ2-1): EAGVAQSPRYKIIEKRQSVAFWCNPISGHATLYWYQQILGQGPKLLIQFQNNGVVDDSQLPKDRFSAERLKGVDSTLKIQPAKLEDSAVYLCASSLVFSSYNEQFFGPGTRLTVL.

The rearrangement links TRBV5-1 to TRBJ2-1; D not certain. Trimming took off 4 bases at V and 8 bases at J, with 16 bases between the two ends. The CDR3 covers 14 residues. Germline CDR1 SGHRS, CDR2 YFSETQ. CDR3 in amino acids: CASSRSYAADEQFF. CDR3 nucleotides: TGCGCCAGCAGCCGAAGTTACGCTGCGGATGAGCAGTTCTTC.

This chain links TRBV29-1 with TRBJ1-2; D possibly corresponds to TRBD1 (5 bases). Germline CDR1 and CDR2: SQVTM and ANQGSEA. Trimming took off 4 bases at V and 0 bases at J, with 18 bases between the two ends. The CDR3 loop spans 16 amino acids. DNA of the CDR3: TGCAGCGTTGTGGGATTGCGGGACCTTACTAACTATGGCTACACCTTC. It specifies CSVVGLRDLTNYGYTF.

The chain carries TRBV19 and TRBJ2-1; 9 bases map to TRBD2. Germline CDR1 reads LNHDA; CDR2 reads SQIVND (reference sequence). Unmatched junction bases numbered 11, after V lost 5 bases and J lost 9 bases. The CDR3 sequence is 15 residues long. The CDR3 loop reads CASSLLAGDFSEQFF. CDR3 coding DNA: TGTGCCAGTAGTCTATTAGCGGGAGACTTCAGTGAGCAGTTCTTC.

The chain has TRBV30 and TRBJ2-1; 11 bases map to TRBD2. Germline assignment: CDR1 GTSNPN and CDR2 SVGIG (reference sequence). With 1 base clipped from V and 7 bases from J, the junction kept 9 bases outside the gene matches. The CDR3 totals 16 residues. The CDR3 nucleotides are TGTGCCTGGAGTGCGATACTAGCGGGAGCTGTTAATGAGCAGTTCTTC. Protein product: CAWSAILAGAVNEQFF.